The T cell receptor (beta chain) under discussion was sequenced for a study of cytomegalovirus exposure and HLA in healthy donors. PCR involved 60 Vbeta and 13 Jbeta primers. The protocol was immunoSEQ multiplex PCR, while the TCRdb copy is restricted to in-frame clones and leaves out a portion. This sample has some 130,000 clones, with about four fifths found just once. With V trimmed by 3 bases and J by 6 bases, 4 bases remained unmatched. The length of the CDR3 is 15 residues. Germline V gene sequence: CDR1 SNHLY, CDR2 FYNNEI. Sequenced sample: PBMCs. The J gene is TRBJ2-3, the V gene TRBV2, with 12 bases aligning to TRBD2. The TCR originated in a male donor in good health and CMV-seronegative. This CDR3 is CASSDLAGGRDTQYF. For the CDR3, the DNA is TGTGCCAGCAGTGATCTAGCGGGGGGGCGCGATACGCAGTATTTT.